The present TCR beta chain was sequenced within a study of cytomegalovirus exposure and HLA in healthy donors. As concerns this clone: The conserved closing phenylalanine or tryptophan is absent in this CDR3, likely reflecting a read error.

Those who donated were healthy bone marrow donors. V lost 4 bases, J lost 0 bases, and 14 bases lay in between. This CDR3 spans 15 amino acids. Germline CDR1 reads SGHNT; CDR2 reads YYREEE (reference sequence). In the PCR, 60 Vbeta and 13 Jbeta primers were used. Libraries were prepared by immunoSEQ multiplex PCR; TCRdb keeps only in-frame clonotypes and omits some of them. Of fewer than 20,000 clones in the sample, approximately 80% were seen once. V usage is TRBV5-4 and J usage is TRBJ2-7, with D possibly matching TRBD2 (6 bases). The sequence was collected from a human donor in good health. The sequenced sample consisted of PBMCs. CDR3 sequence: CASSGGDASSYEQYS. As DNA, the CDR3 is TGTGCCAGCAGCGGAGGGGACGCAAGCTCCTACGAGCAGTACTCC.